This T cell receptor (beta chain) was recovered during a study of blood T cells in healthy people across ages. Background on the study: Per two T cells, about one barcoded beta molecule was captured through template switching.

The CDR3 sequence is 14 residues long. Germline V lookup: CDR1 DFQATT, CDR2 SNEGSKA (reference sequence). Through a sample-barcoded 5' primer and a J-beta primer mix, a second PCR was run for about 6 to 11 cycles. All cDNA molecules were each tagged by a template-switch adaptor with 12 random nucleotides. TCRdb recomputed calls from the 5' RACE reads with MiXCR, one row per CDR3 protein. This repertoire shows about 1.8 million distinct CDR3 sequences, roughly 50% found once; its top ten account for 2% to 2.5%. This clonotype appeared a single time. This clonotype was sampled from a woman between 40 and 50 years old in good health. The chain combines TRBV20-1 with TRBJ2-7, with D maybe TRBD1 (6 bases). The end of the DNA is better explained by TRBJ2-4, so the J call may be wrong. Sequences were obtained from blood. As DNA, the CDR3 is TGCAGTGCTAGAACAGGGTGGCCCAAAAACATTCAGTACTTC. Encoded protein: CSARTGWPKNIQYF.